The source of this T cell receptor beta chain is a study of T cell repertoires in cytomegalovirus infection. Looking at the study overall: Public TCR beta signatures marked donors with CMV infection and the matching HLA.

This clonotype has ten or more counts. The antigen is undetermined. One entry per CDR3 protein results from TCRdb running MiXCR on the reads. The sample has roughly 760,000 distinct CDR3 sequences, 35% seen once; the top ten hold 2.8%. V was trimmed by 4 bases and J by 2 bases, leaving 13 bases between them. CDR1 is SGHVS and CDR2 is FNYEAQ in the germline V gene. The CDR3 has 15 amino acids. Overall study findings and caveats: HLA-C-restricted CMV clonotypes gave the most frequent clonotype in two of eight donors. Carriers of CMV and the relevant HLA type were discriminated by public TCR beta frequency.

The chain is built from TRBV7-6 and TRBJ2-3; D remains ambiguous. This TCR came from a human donor in good health (CMV status not recorded). Some clones in this sample may be carry-over from other donors' samples. The sample was PBMCs. The CDR3 nucleotides read TGTGCCAGCAGCTCATTTTTCTCAGCCACAGATACGCAGTATTTT. It encodes CASSSFFSATDTQYF.